This entry features one T cell receptor (beta chain) sequence. What it recognizes is unknown. The V gene's germline CDR1 is MNHEY and CDR2 SMNVEV (reference sequence). Trimming removed 2 bases from V and 3 bases from J, with 8 bases in between. There are 13 residues in the CDR3. This specimen comes from a study of T cell responses to AZD1222 COVID-19 vaccine. Using immunoSEQ multiplex PCR, the repertoire was profiled, and TCRdb retains in-frame clones only, with some absent. The table has some 120,000 clones, approximately 90% seen once; the top ten hold roughly 4.5%. Overall study findings and caveats: Unmutated regions of variants are reportedly targeted by nearly half of spike-specific TCRs. Donors skewed white British and female; clonal diversity was possibly underestimated.

The chain employs TRBV27 and TRBJ2-7; D call uncertain. The source material was peripheral blood, sampled on day 0 of AZD1222 vaccination. The receptor comes from an adult in good health. The CDR3 loop is CASSLRVGYEQYF. The CDR3 region has the DNA TGTGCCAGCAGTTTAAGGGTCGGCTACGAGCAGTACTTC.